The 4 T cell receptor beta chains below were found in one sample sequenced in a study of vaccination and CD4 T cells after COVID-19. These receptors lack a known antigen. With the Oncomine TCR Beta short-read assay, DNA from cultured CD4+ T cells was sequenced. TCRdb processed the PCR reads anew with MiXCR; each CDR3 protein has one entry. This repertoire shows tens of thousands of distinct CDR3 sequences, more than 30% found once; its top ten account for about a fifth. The treatment was: approximately nine-day PBMC culture with coronavirus spike peptide pools or control peptides (ViraFEST assay). Sequencing was performed on CD4+ T cells from blood, cultured in vitro, taken before SARS-CoV-2 vaccination. Receptors originate from a human donor who received a COVID-19 vaccine.

A few counts support this clonotype. The rearrangement uses TRBV6-5 and TRBJ1-2; D ambiguous. Germline loops: CDR1 MNHEY, CDR2 SVGAGI. Trimming cost V 2 bases and J 1 base, with 11 bases left between them. This CDR3 is 15 amino acids long. The CDR3 here is CASSYLVRLNYGYTF. The CDR3 region has the DNA TGTGCCAGCAGTTACCTTGTCCGCCTTAACTATGGCTACACCTTC.

V is TRBV27 and J is TRBJ1-4; 10 bases are a match to TRBD1. The ends lost 6 bases at V and 11 bases at J; junction bases unmatched: 15. CDR3 size: 16 residues. From germline, CDR1 is MNHEY and CDR2 SMNVEV (reference sequence). The CDR3 protein is CASRETGGASGGKLFF. In DNA, the CDR3 is TGTGCCAGCAGGGAGACAGGGGGCGCTTCAGGTGGGAAACTGTTTTTT. The complete variable domain, with remaining parts taken from reference TRBV27 and TRBJ1-4, reads EAQVTQNPRYLITVTGKKLTVTCSQNMNHEYMSWYRQDPGLGLRQIYYSMNVEVTDKGDVPEGYKVSRKEKRNFPLILESPSPNQTSLYFCASRETGGASGGKLFFGSGTQLSVL.

The chain joins TRBV7-3 to TRBJ2-5, with 8 bases lining up with TRBD2. The trim removed 4 bases at V and 4 bases at J, leaving 5 bases unmatched. The CDR3 is 14 amino acids. CDR1 SGHTA and CDR2 FQGTGA come from the germline V gene. The CDR3 nucleotides are TGTGCCAGCAGCTCAAGAGCGGGGGCAGAGACCCAGTACTTC. Its protein is CASSSRAGAETQYF.

This clonotype was counted a few times. This chain joins TRBV5-1 and TRBJ1-1; weak D call: TRBD1 (5 bases). The CDR3 extends over 15 amino acids. Germline V gene sequence: CDR1 SGHRS, CDR2 YFSETQ. The germline V and J ends were trimmed by 3 bases and 5 bases, with 17 bases remaining between them. In DNA form, the CDR3 reads TGCGCCAGCAGCTACGGGGGAGGGCGTGGAACTGAAGCTTTCTTT. Amino acid sequence: CASSYGGGRGTEAFF.